This T cell receptor (beta chain) was retrieved from a study of T cell responses to AZD1222 COVID-19 vaccine. Study results and limitations: Only 5 to 7 AZD1222 recipients tested seropositive at baseline. At 160-218 and 743-854, vaccine-associated CD4 TCRs were dominant, and they spanned spike. The sample set comprised mostly white British donors with more females, and clonal diversity was possibly underestimated.

TCRdb keeps only in-frame clones here, not all; method: immunoSEQ multiplex PCR. The data contain under 130,000 clones, 89% of them seen just once; the ten biggest clones take up more than 40%. Remarks on this clone: Its antigen is unidentified.

There are 15 residues in the CDR3. Trimming removed 8 bases from V and 6 bases from J; junction bases left unmatched: 14. Germline V gene lookup returns CDR1 MDHEN and CDR2 SYDVKM. The chain is built from TRBV28 and TRBJ1-2, with TRBD1 identical over 8 bases. The TCR originated in an adult who received the AZD1222 COVID-19 vaccine. Source: peripheral blood, taken 28 days after the second AZD1222 dose. CDR3 sequence reads: CASRHLAGGGNGYTF. The CDR3 coding sequence is TGTGCCAGCCGACACCTCGCAGGGGGCGGGAATGGCTACACCTTC.